This T cell receptor (beta chain) emerged from a study of CD8+CD57+ T cells in acquired aplastic anemia. The study profiled TCR beta VDJ and CDR3 using genomic DNA as template. TCRdb reanalysed the reads using MiXCR and keeps one entry per CDR3 protein. The sample consists of 450,000 to 550,000 distinct CDR3 sequences, under 40% of them appearing once. In the case of this clonotype: Its antigen is still unknown.

Those patients picked for sequencing had displayed CD8+CD57+ cell expansion on flow cytometry. There are 17 residues in the CDR3. CDR1 DFQATT and CDR2 SNEGSKA come from the germline V gene (reference sequence). Trimming took 7 bases from V and 0 from J, leaving 22 bases between them. Findings of the study overall: Between the patient and control groups, CD8+ Simpson's diversity did not differ significantly.

The V gene is TRBV20-1, the J gene TRBJ1-5, with D perhaps TRBD1 (6 bases). The sequencing input was sorted CD4+, CD8+, or CD8+CD57+ T cells (not recorded which) from PBMCs. This TCR derives from a human donor with aplastic anemia. CDR3 loop: CSVKRPGHIYSNQPQHF. CDR3 sequence (DNA): TGCAGTGTTAAACGACCGGGACACATCTATAGCAATCAGCCCCAGCATTTT.